This is a list of T cell receptor beta chains from one sample in a study of blood T cell repertoires in COVID-19. The method was immunoSEQ multiplex PCR; TCRdb's version includes in-frame clones alone and lacks a portion of them. The data hold more than 200,000 clones, with 75% to 90% observed a single time. Source material: peripheral blood. These receptors were obtained from a man aged 25-45 years with active or convalescent COVID-19. Both conserved end residues are part of each CDR3. The order of the fields is clone size, J gene, V gene, D gene, CDR3 DNA, CDR3 protein. A D gene is named only where the DNA matches it firmly. Some rows mark clone size as missing; the rest say once, few, many or name a class of expanded clone.

size: NA
J: TRBJ2-7
V: TRBV5-6
D: NA
DNA: TGTGCCAGCAGCTTGGACTTTTACGAGCAGTACTTC
CDR3: CASSLDFYEQYF

size: NA
J: TRBJ1-4
V: TRBV19
D: TRBD1
DNA: TGTGCCAGTAGCAGGACAGGGCGGGATGAAAAACTGTTTTTT
CDR3: CASSRTGRDEKLFF

size: few
J: TRBJ1-4
V: TRBV7-2
D: NA
DNA: TGTGCCAGCAGCTTAGGGACACTGGGTGGAAAACTGTTTTTT
CDR3: CASSLGTLGGKLFF

size: NA
J: TRBJ1-1
V: TRBV5-1
D: TRBD1
DNA: TGCGCCAGCACCTCATGGACAGGGGGCGAGGGGCCTGAAGCTTTCTTT
CDR3: CASTSWTGGEGPEAFF

size: NA
J: TRBJ1-2
V: TRBV29-1
D: NA
DNA: TGCAGCGTTCCCGGACAGCAACTCTATGGCTACACCTTC
CDR3: CSVPGQQLYGYTF

size: NA
J: TRBJ2-1
V: TRBV7-9
D: TRBD2
DNA: TGTGCCAGCAGCCCCTTGACAGTGCGGGGGGCGAATGAGCAGTTCTTC
CDR3: CASSPLTVRGANEQFF

size: NA
J: TRBJ1-3
V: TRBV5-4
D: TRBD1
DNA: TGTGCCAGCAGCCTCGGGACAGGGGGGGTTGGAAACACCATATATTTT
CDR3: CASSLGTGGVGNTIYF

size: NA
J: TRBJ1-1
V: TRBV2
D: TRBD1
DNA: TGTGCTGGGGACAGAGAGAACACTGAAGCTTTCTTT
CDR3: CAGDRENTEAFF

size: NA
J: TRBJ2-1
V: TRBV11-2
D: TRBD2
DNA: TGTGCCAGCAGCTTATTGATTGGGACTAGCGGGGGTCTTAGGAATGAGCAGTTCTTC
CDR3: CASSLLIGTSGGLRNEQFF

size: NA
J: TRBJ2-5
V: TRBV6-2/TRBV6-3
D: NA
DNA: TGTGCCAGCAGCTCTGACACCCAAGAGACCCAGTACTTC
CDR3: CASSSDTQETQYF

size: NA
J: TRBJ1-6
V: TRBV5-1
D: NA
DNA: TGCGCCAGCCAGTCCTGGGGAGAAGCTAATTCACCCCTCCACTTT
CDR3: CASQSWGEANSPLHF

size: NA
J: TRBJ1-1
V: TRBV4-1
D: NA
DNA: TGCGCCAGCAGGCGGGGGACAAGCCTGGAAAACACTGAAGCTTTCTTT
CDR3: CASRRGTSLENTEAFF

size: NA
J: TRBJ2-2
V: TRBV5-1
D: TRBD1
DNA: TGCGCCAGCAGCTTCGTACAGGGGAGCCCCGAGCTGTTTTTT
CDR3: CASSFVQGSPELFF

size: few
J: TRBJ1-3
V: TRBV12-3/TRBV12-4
D: NA
DNA: TGTGCCAGCAGCCCTCGAAACACCATATATTTT
CDR3: CASSPRNTIYF

size: NA
J: TRBJ1-3
V: TRBV30
D: NA
DNA: TGTGCCTGGAGTGCATCACAGGGCGTCTCTGGAAACACCATATATTTT
CDR3: CAWSASQGVSGNTIYF

size: NA
J: TRBJ2-3
V: TRBV30
D: TRBD2
DNA: TGTGCCTGGAGTGTAAGCGGGGGGCCGGGAGATACGCAGTATTTT
CDR3: CAWSVSGGPGDTQYF

size: NA
J: TRBJ1-5
V: TRBV7-2
D: TRBD1
DNA: TGTGCCAGCAGCTTCATAACAGGGGGACCCAATCAGCCCCAGCATTTT
CDR3: CASSFITGGPNQPQHF

size: NA
J: TRBJ2-1
V: TRBV4-1
D: TRBD2
DNA: TGCGCCAGCAGCCCCCCAAGGGACCTAGCGGGGGAGTACAATGAGCAGTTCTTC
CDR3: CASSPPRDLAGEYNEQFF

size: NA
J: TRBJ2-7
V: TRBV4-3
D: NA
DNA: TGCGCCAGCAGCCAAGAGCGGTTAAGCTCCTACGAGCAGTACTTC
CDR3: CASSQERLSSYEQYF

size: NA
J: TRBJ1-5
V: TRBV3-1/TRBV3-2
D: NA
DNA: TGTGCCAGCACCACAGGGATTTGTCAGCCCCAGCATTTT
CDR3: CASTTGICQPQHF

size: NA
J: TRBJ1-2
V: TRBV5-1
D: NA
DNA: TGCGCCAGCAGCTTCATGAATACCGGGACAATAAACTATGGCTACACCTTC
CDR3: CASSFMNTGTINYGYTF

size: NA
J: TRBJ1-2
V: TRBV4-1
D: TRBD1
DNA: TGCGCCAGCAGCCCCCAACAGGGGCGCTATGGCTACACCTTC
CDR3: CASSPQQGRYGYTF

size: NA
J: TRBJ2-5
V: TRBV5-4
D: NA
DNA: TGTGCCAGCAGCTTGGACCCGGGGGGCTCAGTACTTGGGGAGACCCAGTACTTC
CDR3: CASSLDPGGSVLGETQYF

size: many
J: TRBJ2-2
V: TRBV4-2
D: NA
DNA: TGTGCCAGCAGCCCTCTAGCCGACACCGGGGAGCTGTTTTTT
CDR3: CASSPLADTGELFF

size: NA
J: TRBJ2-1
V: TRBV6-2/TRBV6-3
D: NA
DNA: TGTGCCAGCAGCTCCTGGGAACCGGGCGACAGCTCCTACAATGAGCAGTTCTTC
CDR3: CASSSWEPGDSSYNEQFF

size: NA
J: TRBJ1-4
V: TRBV9
D: TRBD1
DNA: TGTGCCAGCAGCGAGACAGGGGCTCCTAATGAAAAACTGTTTTTT
CDR3: CASSETGAPNEKLFF

size: NA
J: TRBJ2-1
V: TRBV7-2
D: TRBD2
DNA: TGTGCCAGCAGCCCTCTGGGGGGGAGGTACAATGAGCAGTTCTTC
CDR3: CASSPLGGRYNEQFF

size: NA
J: TRBJ2-7
V: TRBV5-6
D: TRBD2
DNA: TGTGCCAGCAGCCCCGACGGGGGGGCCTTAGCCTACGAGCAGTACTTC
CDR3: CASSPDGGALAYEQYF

size: NA
J: TRBJ2-7
V: TRBV7-2
D: TRBD2
DNA: TGTGCCAGCAGCTTAGCGGCGGGGGGGCCCGAGCAGTACTTC
CDR3: CASSLAAGGPEQYF

size: NA
J: TRBJ2-2
V: TRBV9
D: NA
DNA: TGTGCCAGCAGCGTAGGGGGGACACCAGAGGCCGGGGAGCTGTTTTTT
CDR3: CASSVGGTPEAGELFF

size: once
J: TRBJ2-7
V: TRBV5-1
D: TRBD1
DNA: TGCGCCAGCAGCTTACTGGGACAGATCTACGAGCAGTACTTC
CDR3: CASSLLGQIYEQYF

size: NA
J: TRBJ1-1
V: TRBV10-3
D: TRBD1
DNA: TGTGCCATCAGTGGAATCAAAACTCAGACAGGGCTGCGTGAAGCTTTCTTT
CDR3: CAISGIKTQTGLREAFF

size: NA
J: TRBJ1-5
V: TRBV6-5
D: NA
DNA: TGTGCCAGCAGCCACGACAATAGCAATCAGCCCCAGCATTTT
CDR3: CASSHDNSNQPQHF

size: NA
J: TRBJ1-1
V: TRBV5-4
D: TRBD1
DNA: TGTGCCAGCAGCTCTTGGGACAGAAGGGAAGAAGCTTTCTTT
CDR3: CASSSWDRREEAFF

size: NA
J: TRBJ1-1
V: TRBV4-2
D: NA
DNA: TGTGCCAGCAGCCAAGATACGAAGGGAGGTAGCACTGAAGCTTTCTTT
CDR3: CASSQDTKGGSTEAFF

size: NA
J: TRBJ1-2
V: TRBV6-2/TRBV6-3
D: TRBD1
DNA: TGTGCCAGCAGTCGGGGACAGGGCAACTATGGCTACACCTTC
CDR3: CASSRGQGNYGYTF

size: NA
J: TRBJ2-7
V: TRBV7-2
D: TRBD2
DNA: TGTGCCAGCAGCGAGGGTAGCGGGGGGCGCTACGAGCAGTACTTC
CDR3: CASSEGSGGRYEQYF

size: NA
J: TRBJ1-1
V: TRBV6-5
D: NA
DNA: TGTGCCAGCACTCGTGCAGGGTCGGATGAAGCTTTCTTT
CDR3: CASTRAGSDEAFF

size: NA
J: TRBJ2-7
V: TRBV19
D: TRBD1
DNA: TGTGCCAGTAGCACTGACAGGGCGAACGAGCAGTACTTC
CDR3: CASSTDRANEQYF

size: NA
J: TRBJ1-1
V: TRBV25-1
D: NA
DNA: TGTGCCAGCACCGGACTGATGAACACTGAAGCTTTCTTT
CDR3: CASTGLMNTEAFF

size: NA
J: TRBJ2-7
V: TRBV4-1
D: TRBD1
DNA: TGCGCCAGCAGCCAAGATTTTGGACGGGCAGGGGGCATCTACGAGCAGTACTTC
CDR3: CASSQDFGRAGGIYEQYF

size: NA
J: TRBJ1-2
V: TRBV7-9
D: NA
DNA: TGTGCCAGCAGCTCAACCCAGGTTCATTATGGCTACACCTTC
CDR3: CASSSTQVHYGYTF

size: NA
J: TRBJ1-4
V: TRBV30
D: TRBD1
DNA: TGTGCCTGGGACAGGGGGCCCACTAATGAAAAACTGTTTTTT
CDR3: CAWDRGPTNEKLFF

size: NA
J: TRBJ1-4
V: TRBV9
D: TRBD1
DNA: TGTGCCAGCAGCGTAGCAGGGGGCGTTGAAAAACTGTTTTTT
CDR3: CASSVAGGVEKLFF

size: NA
J: TRBJ2-2
V: TRBV5-8
D: TRBD1
DNA: TGTGCCGGGAGACAGGGGGCGAACACCGGGGAGCTGTTTTTT
CDR3: CAGRQGANTGELFF

size: NA
J: TRBJ2-2
V: TRBV6-1
D: TRBD1
DNA: TGTGCCAGCAGTGAAAGCACGACAGGGGTGAACACCGGGGAGCTGTTTTTT
CDR3: CASSESTTGVNTGELFF

size: NA
J: TRBJ2-1
V: TRBV2
D: TRBD2
DNA: TGTGCCAGCAGTGAACTAGCGGGGACCAATGAGCAGTTCTTC
CDR3: CASSELAGTNEQFF

size: NA
J: TRBJ2-1
V: TRBV4-3
D: TRBD2
DNA: TGCGCCAGCAGCCAACGGGTTCTAGCGGGGGGGAACTACAATGAGCAGTTCTTC
CDR3: CASSQRVLAGGNYNEQFF

size: NA
J: TRBJ1-6
V: TRBV6-6
D: TRBD1
DNA: TGTGCCAGCAGTCCCCTTGGACAGGGTAATTCACCCCTCCACTTT
CDR3: CASSPLGQGNSPLHF

size: NA
J: TRBJ1-4
V: TRBV7-9
D: NA
DNA: TGTGCCAGCAGCTTTCAGGGGACGGGTTCTAATGAAAAACTGTTTTTT
CDR3: CASSFQGTGSNEKLFF

size: NA
J: TRBJ2-3
V: TRBV7-2
D: TRBD2
DNA: TGTGCCAGCAGCTTAGTCGGGACTAGCGCAGATACGCAGTATTTT
CDR3: CASSLVGTSADTQYF

size: NA
J: TRBJ2-7
V: TRBV19
D: TRBD1
DNA: TGTGCCAGTAGGCAGGGGGCCAGGGGGTCTTACGAGCAGTACTTC
CDR3: CASRQGARGSYEQYF

size: NA
J: TRBJ1-6
V: TRBV28
D: NA
DNA: TGTGCCAGCAGTTTCTCGACTAAGGTGGCCTATAATTCACCCCTCCACTTT
CDR3: CASSFSTKVAYNSPLHF

size: NA
J: TRBJ1-4
V: TRBV2
D: NA
DNA: TGTGCCAGCTCAAGGGAAGGGGGAGCAACTAATGAAAAACTGTTTTTT
CDR3: CASSREGGATNEKLFF

size: NA
J: TRBJ1-5
V: TRBV29-1
D: TRBD1
DNA: TGCAGCGTATGGGACAGGGGGAATCAGCCCCAGCATTTT
CDR3: CSVWDRGNQPQHF

size: NA
J: TRBJ2-3
V: TRBV15
D: TRBD2
DNA: TGTGCCACCAGCAGGGACCTAGCGGGGGGGGCAGATACGCAGTATTTT
CDR3: CATSRDLAGGADTQYF

size: NA
J: TRBJ2-2
V: TRBV9
D: TRBD1
DNA: TGTGCCAGCAGCGAATGGACAGGGATCACCGGGGAGCTGTTTTTT
CDR3: CASSEWTGITGELFF